Listed below are T cell receptor beta chains from one sample, sequenced in a study of shared clonotypes between healthy human individuals. This table comes from immunoSEQ multiplex PCR, and its TCRdb copy is limited to in-frame clones, with some not included. Here the sample spans 550,000 to 850,000 clones, roughly 70% being singletons. The sample taken for sequencing was memory CD4+ T cells sorted from blood. The receptors stem from a woman in her 30s in good health. The CDR3 runs from the conserved cysteine through the conserved F or W. A D gene is named only where the DNA matches it firmly. Only part of the rows carry a size: once, few, many, or a class if the clone is expanded.

clone size	J gene	V gene	D gene	CDR3 protein	CDR3 DNA
once	TRBJ1-5	TRBV11-2	.	CASRTADQPQHF	TGTGCCAGCCGGACAGCCGATCAGCCCCAGCATTTT
few	TRBJ2-7	TRBV5-1	TRBD1	CASTETGYTYEQYF	TGCGCCTCAACGGAGACAGGGTATACCTACGAGCAGTACTTC
.	TRBJ1-3	TRBV11-1	.	CASRPSGGNTIYF	TGTGCCAGCAGGCCATCAGGCGGAAACACCATATATTTT
.	TRBJ2-1	TRBV7-2	TRBD2	CASSLAILAGGYNEQFF	TGTGCCAGCAGCTTAGCTATACTAGCGGGAGGGTACAATGAGCAGTTCTTC
.	TRBJ2-7	TRBV4-1	.	CATRQGLRSYEQYF	TGCGCCACACGACAGGGACTGCGCTCCTACGAGCAGTACTTC
.	TRBJ1-2	TRBV30	.	CAWSVDGYGYTF	TGTGCCTGGAGTGTAGACGGATATGGCTACACCTTC
.	TRBJ2-2	TRBV5-4	.	CASSFVGYTGELFF	TGTGCCAGCAGCTTCGTCGGGTACACCGGGGAGCTGTTTTTT
.	TRBJ1-4	TRBV11-1	.	CASSLHRAAATNEKLFF	TGTGCCAGCAGCTTACACAGGGCCGCTGCAACTAATGAAAAACTGTTTTTT
.	TRBJ1-1	TRBV28	TRBD1	CASSLSGTGLNTEAFF	TGTGCCAGCAGTTTATCAGGGACAGGACTGAACACTGAAGCTTTCTTT
many	TRBJ2-7	TRBV25-1	.	CASSSSGGNYEQYF	TGTGCCAGCAGCTCTTCAGGGGGGAACTACGAGCAGTACTTC
.	TRBJ2-3	TRBV28	.	CASSFAVPDTQYF	TGTGCCAGCAGTTTCGCAGTGCCAGATACGCAGTATTTT
.	TRBJ2-1	TRBV7-9	.	CASSLGFSVDEQFF	TGTGCCAGCAGCTTAGGGTTCTCAGTCGATGAGCAGTTCTTC
.	TRBJ1-2	TRBV18	.	CASSREQNYGYTF	TGTGCCAGCTCACGGGAACAGAACTATGGCTACACCTTC
.	TRBJ2-1	TRBV7-2	.	CASSKTAVATANEQFF	TGTGCCAGCAGCAAGACCGCGGTCGCGACAGCGAATGAGCAGTTCTTC
few	TRBJ2-7	TRBV20-1	.	CSKAREYEQYF	TGCAGCAAAGCCAGAGAATACGAGCAGTACTTC
.	TRBJ2-1	TRBV7-3	.	CASSLSGVMDDEQFF	TGTGCCAGCAGCTTATCGGGGGTAATGGACGATGAGCAGTTCTTC
.	TRBJ2-7	TRBV7-2	TRBD1	CASSGTGAYEQYF	TGTGCCAGCAGCGGGACAGGGGCTTACGAGCAGTACTTC
.	TRBJ2-1	TRBV5-6	TRBD1	CASRQHRGLSNEQFF	TGTGCCAGCAGACAGCACAGGGGGCTAAGCAATGAGCAGTTCTTC
.	TRBJ2-5	TRBV5-8	TRBD2	CASSFGLAGAETQYF	TGTGCCAGCAGCTTTGGTCTAGCGGGAGCAGAGACCCAGTACTTC
.	TRBJ2-2	TRBV27	TRBD2	CASSGVGLAGGLNTGELFF	TGTGCCAGCAGTGGAGTGGGGCTAGCGGGAGGCCTAAACACCGGGGAGCTGTTTTTT
.	TRBJ2-7	TRBV28	TRBD2	CATEGTSNEQYF	TGTGCCACCGAGGGGACTAGTAACGAGCAGTACTTC
.	TRBJ1-4	TRBV9	.	CASSGGRLANEKLFF	TGTGCCAGCAGCGGGGGACGGCTGGCTAATGAAAAACTGTTTTTT
.	TRBJ2-7	TRBV14	.	CASSQGSDYEQYF	TGTGCCAGCAGCCAAGGATCAGATTACGAGCAGTACTTC
.	TRBJ2-1	TRBV11-2	.	CASSLDPWESGNEQFF	TGTGCCAGCAGCTTAGATCCGTGGGAGTCTGGCAATGAGCAGTTCTTC
.	TRBJ1-2	TRBV18	TRBD1	CASSPSTGGENYGYTF	TGTGCCAGCTCACCTTCTACAGGGGGCGAAAACTATGGCTACACCTTC
few	TRBJ2-2	TRBV19	TRBD2	CASRRIAGTTGELFF	TGTGCCAGTAGGAGGATAGCGGGAACCACCGGGGAGCTGTTTTTT
.	TRBJ1-5	TRBV2	.	CASSRGQGGQPQHF	TGTGCCAGCAGTAGGGGCCAAGGGGGTCAGCCCCAGCATTTT
.	TRBJ2-7	TRBV28	.	CASKTGSYEQYF	TGTGCCAGCAAAACCGGCAGCTACGAGCAGTACTTC
.	TRBJ2-2	TRBV5-4	.	CASSLDSYTGELFF	TGTGCCAGCAGCTTGGACAGTTACACCGGGGAGCTGTTTTTT
.	TRBJ2-5	TRBV27	.	CASSLYWTGRGQETQYF	TGTGCCAGCAGTTTATATTGGACAGGTCGGGGGCAAGAGACCCAGTACTTC
many	TRBJ1-2	TRBV27	.	CASTSPDVGWGYTF	TGTGCCAGCACGTCACCCGACGTTGGGTGGGGCTACACCTTC
few	TRBJ2-1	TRBV11-2	TRBD2	CASSLVGGRVNEQFF	TGTGCCAGCAGCTTAGTGGGCGGGAGGGTGAATGAGCAGTTCTTC
.	TRBJ2-1	TRBV28	TRBD2	CASSPQGLAGNNEQFF	TGTGCCAGCAGTCCTCAAGGACTAGCGGGGAACAATGAGCAGTTCTTC
.	TRBJ1-1	TRBV7-6	.	CASSSGTNTEAFF	TGTGCCAGCAGCAGCGGGACGAACACTGAAGCTTTCTTT
.	TRBJ2-5	TRBV27	.	CASSLGSGGQETQYF	TGTGCCAGCAGTTTGGGGTCCGGGGGCCAAGAGACCCAGTACTTC
.	TRBJ2-5	TRBV9	.	CASSGHPGLAQETQYF	TGTGCCAGCAGCGGGCATCCCGGACTCGCGCAAGAGACCCAGTACTTC
once	TRBJ1-1	TRBV5-6	.	CASSLAPRSTEAFF	TGTGCCAGCAGCTTGGCCCCACGGTCTACTGAAGCTTTCTTT
.	TRBJ2-2	TRBV28	.	CASSVGRRELFF	TGTGCCAGCAGTGTGGGGAGGCGGGAGCTGTTTTTT
.	TRBJ2-7	TRBV5-1	TRBD1	CASSLARTGEMYEQYF	TGCGCCAGCAGCCTTGCTCGGACAGGTGAAATGTACGAGCAGTACTTC
.	TRBJ2-1	TRBV29-1	TRBD2	CSVEDHSGRNNEQFF	TGCAGCGTTGAAGATCACTCCGGGAGGAACAATGAGCAGTTCTTC
.	TRBJ2-7	TRBV6-1	.	CASSELGFDYEQYF	TGTGCCAGCAGTGAATTGGGATTTGACTACGAGCAGTACTTC
once	TRBJ2-3	TRBV7-3	.	CASSRPADTQYF	TGTGCCAGCAGCCGCCCCGCAGATACGCAGTATTTT
once	TRBJ2-7	TRBV14	.	CASSRGPYTYEQYF	TGTGCCAGCAGCCGAGGACCGTATACCTACGAGCAGTACTTC
.	TRBJ2-7	TRBV18	.	CASSLVGSSYEQYF	TGTGCCAGCTCACTCGTCGGTTCTTCTTACGAGCAGTACTTC
.	TRBJ1-1	TRBV19	.	CASRSRSRNMNTEAFF	TGTGCCAGTAGGAGTCGTTCTCGGAATATGAACACTGAAGCTTTCTTT
.	TRBJ1-4	TRBV18	TRBD1	CASSPLAGQGSATNEKLFF	TGTGCCAGCTCACCACTAGCGGGACAGGGCTCTGCAACTAATGAAAAACTGTTTTTT
.	TRBJ2-2	TRBV5-1	TRBD1	CASSIQGSGELFF	TGCGCCAGCAGCATACAGGGGTCCGGGGAGCTGTTTTTT
few	TRBJ2-5	TRBV7-7	TRBD2	CASSLNLAGAPGETQYF	TGTGCCAGCAGCCTAAACCTAGCGGGAGCGCCGGGAGAGACCCAGTACTTC
.	TRBJ1-2	TRBV5-4	TRBD1	CASSLDRGRWGYTF	TGTGCCAGCAGCTTAGACAGGGGGCGCTGGGGCTACACCTTC